The sequence of this T cell receptor (beta chain) was determined in a study of blood T cell repertoires in COVID-19. In the study overall: Italy, Spain and the United States were the sources of the convalescent and acute COVID-19 samples. PBMCs, B-cell-depleted T cells, or T cells provided the cDNA or gDNA that made up the material.

Per the original methods: Nucleated cell counts were estimated from reference gene primer amplification. Assay used: immunoSEQ multiplex PCR; TCRdb lists only in-frame clones, some missing. That table furnishes V, J and clone size, whereas the DNA furnished D and trimming. The sample has about 520,000 clones, approximately 85% seen once. The trim removed 3 bases at V and 3 bases at J, leaving 6 bases unmatched. Germline CDR1 and CDR2: LNHDA and SQIVND (reference sequence). The CDR3 spans 15 residues. The sequencing sample was made of peripheral blood. The source is a human donor in a cohort sampled during active COVID-19. The chain employs TRBV19 and TRBJ2-7; 9 positions match TRBD1. The CDR3 sequence: CASSISDRGIYEQYF. The CDR3 DNA follows: TGTGCCAGTAGTATTTCGGACAGGGGTATCTACGAGCAGTACTTC.